This T cell receptor beta chain came from a study of shared clonotypes between healthy human individuals. The study, taken as a whole, reports: Generally, estimated richness proved larger in naive subsets than it did in memory subsets. Generation of non-shared clonotypes was less probable than generation of clonotypes shared by all four donors. The authors expected sequencing depth to affect clonotype sharing among donors.

As concerns this clone: The antigen is undetermined.

The CDR3 contains 15 residues. The V and J ends lost 2 bases and 0 bases respectively, with 9 bases between them. Germline assignment: CDR1 SGHTA and CDR2 FQGTGA. Original methodology: Quality scores were absent from the junction-only immunoSEQ sequences, so filtering differed. Clones were sequenced by immunoSEQ multiplex PCR, and TCRdb holds only the in-frame ones, with some missing. That table supplies the V and J calls and clone size; D and trimming were determined from the DNA. This sample carries a few million clones, 80% to 95% of them seen once, and the ten largest clones take under 0.45%. The TCR was taken from a man younger than 30 in good health. Some clones in this sample may be carry-over from other donors' samples. What was sequenced was naive CD4+ T cells from PBMCs. Subset defined: CD45RA+ positively selected. The V gene is TRBV7-3, the J gene TRBJ2-3; D remains ambiguous. CDR3 nucleotide sequence: TGTGCCAGCAGCTTACAGGCAACTAGCACAGATACGCAGTATTTT. Translating gives CASSLQATSTDTQYF.